This record covers a single TCR beta chain. Trimming removed 2 bases from V and 8 bases from J, with 12 bases in between. The CDR3 sequence is 13 residues long. Germline CDR1 reads LNHDA; CDR2 reads SQIVND (reference sequence). The sample belongs to a study of blood T cell repertoires in COVID-19. During the 2 weeks before they entered the study, exposed participants had met someone with a PCR-confirmed or clinician-diagnosed COVID-19 case. Per the authors' pipeline: Estimates of nucleated cell counts were drawn from the amplification of reference gene primers. Only in-frame clones appear in the TCRdb table, and some are missing; sequencing was by immunoSEQ multiplex PCR. The DNA was the basis for D and trimming; V, J and clone size are from that table. The table lists 130,000 to 150,000 clones, 84% of them singletons.

The sequenced material came from PBMCs or T cells enriched from blood (not recorded which). This receptor was obtained from a woman aged 50 to 60 who had been exposed to COVID-19. This rearrangement joins TRBV19 to TRBJ1-1, with D tentatively TRBD1 (5 bases). The CDR3 region is CASSIRGMSEAFF. DNA for the CDR3: TGTGCCAGTAGTATAAGGGGTATGAGCGAAGCTTTCTTT.